One and the same sample provided the 14 T cell receptor beta chains below, sequenced in a study of regulatory T cells in long-lasting Graves disease. Stated time point: persistent/refractory GD, antithyroid drugs over 5 years with positive TRAb. The TCR library was made from RNA that had been extracted from PBMCs in TRIzol. With iRepertoire HTBI primers and Arm-PCR of CDR3 regions, TCR beta libraries were built. TCRdb reprocessed the multiplex PCR reads with MiXCR, giving one entry per CDR3 protein. The sample consists of under 500,000 distinct CDR3 sequences, more than 20% of them appearing once. The sample was peripheral blood mononuclear cells (PBMCs), taken when the disease was refractory, from a patient treated with antithyroid drugs. These receptors originate from a female donor with Graves disease.

This clonotype was detected ten times or more. The chain carries TRBV20-1 and TRBJ1-4, with a tentative D call TRBD1 (5 bases). V shed 0 bases and J shed 5 bases, with 13 bases lying between them. The germline CDR1 and CDR2 sequences are DFQATT and SNEGSKA (reference sequence). The CDR3 is 15 residues long. The DNA for the CDR3 is TGCAGTGCTAGAGACTACGGGACGGGGAATGAAAAACTGTTTTTT. It encodes CSARDYGTGNEKLFF.

The chain is built from TRBV27 and TRBJ2-7, with 9 bases lining up with TRBD2. Germline V gene sequence: CDR1 MNHEY, CDR2 SMNVEV (reference sequence). The J segment lost 1 base and the V segment lost 6 bases, leaving 7 bases of the junction unmatched. CDR3 length: 15 residues. The CDR3: CASRRSSGNSYEQYF. Written as DNA, the CDR3 is TGTGCCAGCAGGCGATCTAGCGGGAATTCCTACGAGCAGTACTTC.

The chain has TRBV20-1 and TRBJ2-1; 9 positions agree with TRBD2. The germline CDR1 and CDR2 sequences are DFQATT and SNEGSKA (reference sequence). This CDR3 has 16 residues. Trimming took 7 bases from V and 0 from J; bases not matched to a gene: 10. Written as DNA, the CDR3 is TGCAGTGTCAGCGGGAGGCGTGGGAGCTCCTACAATGAGCAGTTCTTC. Its translation: CSVSGRRGSSYNEQFF.

This clonotype was counted only a few times. The V and J genes are TRBV7-2 and TRBJ1-2; TRBD1 might be the D (6 bases). The CDR3 totals 16 residues. V was clipped by 1 base and J by 3 bases, with 15 bases between them. From germline, CDR1 is SGHTA and CDR2 FQGNSA. CDR3 in amino acids: CASSLEPTGGDYGYTF. CDR3 coding DNA: TGTGCCAGCAGCTTAGAACCGACAGGAGGGGACTATGGCTACACCTTC. The entire variable domain, with the rest obtained from reference TRBV7-2 and TRBJ1-2, is as follows: GAGVSQSPSNKVTEKGKDVELRCDPISGHTALYWYRQSLGQGLEFLIYFQGNSAPDKSGLPSDRFSAERTGGSVSTLTIQRTQQEDSAVYLCASSLEPTGGDYGYTFGSGTRLTVV.

The chain has TRBV29-1 and TRBJ2-5, with D tentatively TRBD2 (6 bases). CDR1 is SQVTM, CDR2 ANQGSEA, per germline. The CDR3 runs 13 residues. The V and J ends lost 4 bases and 7 bases respectively, with 16 bases between them. CDR3 sequence reads: CSVAPPMGGTQYF. DNA for the CDR3: TGCAGCGTTGCCCCACCCATGGGGGGGACCCAGTACTTC.

This clonotype was recorded a few times. The chain recombines TRBV27 with TRBJ2-2; no clear D. Trimming removed 6 bases from V and 1 base from J, with 12 bases in between. The CDR3 runs to 15 residues. Per the germline V gene, CDR1 is MNHEY and CDR2 is SMNVEV (reference sequence). Written as DNA, the CDR3 is TGTGCCAGCAGCCCCTACTCCGGGAACACCGGGGAGCTGTTTTTT. This encodes CASSPYSGNTGELFF.

This clonotype was seen repeatedly, ten times or more. The J gene is TRBJ2-1, the V gene TRBV14; D may be TRBD2 (6 bases). From germline, CDR1 is SGHDN and CDR2 FVKESK. The CDR3 is 13 residues long. V lost 2 bases and J 11 bases, leaving 13 bases between the germline ends. CDR3 bases: TGTGCCAGCAGCCAAAGCCCCGGGGGAAAGCAGTTCTTC. It encodes CASSQSPGGKQFF.

In this sample, this clonotype turned up a few times. This rearrangement joins TRBV28 to TRBJ2-2; unclear D gene. Per germline, CDR1 MDHEN and CDR2 SYDVKM. Between the trimmed V and J ends, which lost 4 bases and 2 bases, there was a span of 11 bases. The CDR3 sequence is 15 residues long. The CDR3 is CASSSQALNTGELFF. The CDR3 DNA reads as TGTGCCAGCAGTTCCCAGGCCCTTAACACCGGGGAGCTGTTTTTT.

This clonotype has a handful of counts. The rearrangement links TRBV30 to TRBJ1-6, with D perhaps TRBD1 (6 bases). Germline values: CDR1 GTSNPN, CDR2 SVGIG (reference sequence). The CDR3 runs 14 residues. With 4 bases removed from V and 7 bases from J, the gap between germline ends came to 14 bases. CDR3 coding DNA: TGTGCCTGGACACAGGGTTCGGTAAATTCACCCCTCCACTTT. Its protein is CAWTQGSVNSPLHF. The whole variable domain, remainder taken from reference TRBV30 and TRBJ1-6, is SQTIHQWPATLVQPVGSPLSLECTVEGTSNPNLYWYRQAAGRGLQLLFYSVGIGQISSEVPQNLSASRPQDRQFILSSKKLLLSDSGFYLCAWTQGSVNSPLHFGNGTRLTVT.

Notes on this clonotype: A clone one base away is much larger, so this may be a read error. The chain couples TRBV11-2 to TRBJ1-1; 9 bases are shared with TRBD1. There are 13 residues in the CDR3. The junction had 5 bases not matched to a gene; V was cut back by 6 bases and J by 6 bases. CDR1 is SGHAT, CDR2 FQNNGV, per germline. CDR3 sequence reads: CASRRTGVAEAFF. As DNA, the CDR3 is TGTGCCAGCAGGCGGACAGGGGTGGCTGAAGCTTTCTTT.

This clonotype occurred a few times. A much larger clone lies a single base off, so this may be a read error. The chain recombines TRBV28 with TRBJ2-7, with 9 nucleotides matching TRBD2. The germline CDR1 and CDR2 sequences are MDHEN and SYDVKM. CDR3 length equals 16 residues. The J segment lost 4 bases and the V segment lost 5 bases, leaving 12 bases of the junction unmatched. CDR3 sequence reads: CASSHYSGRLVYEQYF. The DNA of the CDR3 is TGTGCCAGCAGTCACTATAGCGGGAGACTCGTTTACGAGCAGTACTTC.

This chain joins TRBV18 and TRBJ2-7, with 13 bases aligning to TRBD2. Germline V gene lookup returns CDR1 KGHSH and CDR2 LQKENI. V dropped 2 bases and J dropped 2; count of bases not matched to a gene: 3. The CDR3 has 16 amino acids. The CDR3: CASSPGGTSGTYEQYF. Written as DNA, the CDR3 is TGTGCCAGCTCACCAGGCGGGACTAGCGGGACCTACGAGCAGTACTTC.

In this sample, this clonotype turned up many times. The chain combines TRBV15 with TRBJ2-4, with D perhaps assigned TRBD1 or TRBD2 (5 bases each). The V gene's germline CDR1 is LNHNV and CDR2 YYDKDF (reference sequence). CDR3 length: 18 amino acids. V lost 0 bases to trimming and J lost 1 base, with 16 bases between them. The CDR3 bases are TGTGCCACCAGCAGAGATTTGGCAGGGTGGGGGGCCAAAAACATTCAGTACTTC. Protein product: CATSRDLAGWGAKNIQYF.

In this sample, this clonotype turned up many times. The chain couples TRBV7-2 to TRBJ2-7; 11 positions agree with TRBD1. Germline lookup yields CDR1 SGHTA and CDR2 FQGNSA. J gave up 2 bases and V 5 bases, and 2 bases lay outside the gene matches. The CDR3 extends over 14 amino acids. Written as DNA, the CDR3 is TGTGCCAGCAGCGCGGGACAGGGGGCCTACGAGCAGTACTTC. It codes for CASSAGQGAYEQYF. The entire variable domain, with the rest obtained from reference TRBV7-2 and TRBJ2-7, is as follows: GAGVSQSPSNKVTEKGKDVELRCDPISGHTALYWYRQSLGQGLEFLIYFQGNSAPDKSGLPSDRFSAERTGGSVSTLTIQRTQQEDSAVYLCASSAGQGAYEQYFGPGTRLTVT.